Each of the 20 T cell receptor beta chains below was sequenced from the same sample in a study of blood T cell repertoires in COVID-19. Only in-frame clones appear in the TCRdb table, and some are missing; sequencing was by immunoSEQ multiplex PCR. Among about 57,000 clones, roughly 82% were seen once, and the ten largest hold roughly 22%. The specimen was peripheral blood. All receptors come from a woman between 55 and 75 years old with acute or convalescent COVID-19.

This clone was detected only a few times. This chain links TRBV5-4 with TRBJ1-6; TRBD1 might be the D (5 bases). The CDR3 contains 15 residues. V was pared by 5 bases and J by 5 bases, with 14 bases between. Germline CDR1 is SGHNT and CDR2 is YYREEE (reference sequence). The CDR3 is CASSHRTPDNSPLHF. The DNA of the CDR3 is TGTGCCAGCAGTCACCGGACACCTGATAATTCACCCCTCCACTTT.

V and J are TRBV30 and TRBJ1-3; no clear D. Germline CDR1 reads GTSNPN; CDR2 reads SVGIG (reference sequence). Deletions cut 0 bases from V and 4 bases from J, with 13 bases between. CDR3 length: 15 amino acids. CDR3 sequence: CAWSVTASKGNTIYF. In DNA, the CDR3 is TGTGCCTGGAGTGTCACAGCTTCAAAGGGAAACACCATATATTTT.

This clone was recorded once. This CDR3 is CASRLGGTQYF. The CDR3 DNA sequence: TGTGCCAGCAGACTAGGTGGTACGCAGTATTTT. This sequence joins TRBV27 and TRBJ2-3; perhaps TRBD2 as D (5 bases). The length of the CDR3 is 11 residues. Germline loops: CDR1 MNHEY, CDR2 SMNVEV (reference sequence). V lost 6 bases and J lost 8, with 9 bases in between.

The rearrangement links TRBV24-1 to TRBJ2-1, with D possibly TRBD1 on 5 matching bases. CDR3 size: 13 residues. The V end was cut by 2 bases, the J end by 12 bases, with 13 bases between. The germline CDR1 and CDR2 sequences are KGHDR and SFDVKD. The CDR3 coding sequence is TGTGCCACCAGTGATTCAGGGTTAGGCGGGCAGTTCTTC. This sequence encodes CATSDSGLGGQFF.

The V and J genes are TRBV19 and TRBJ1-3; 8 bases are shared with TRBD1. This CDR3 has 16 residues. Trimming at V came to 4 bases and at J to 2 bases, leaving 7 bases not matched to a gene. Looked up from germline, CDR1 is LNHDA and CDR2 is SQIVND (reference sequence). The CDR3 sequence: CASSKRTGITGNTIYF. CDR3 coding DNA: TGTGCCAGTAGTAAGCGGACAGGGATAACTGGAAACACCATATATTTT. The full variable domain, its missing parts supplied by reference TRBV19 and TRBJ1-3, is DGGITQSPKYLFRKEGQNVTLSCEQNLNHDAMYWYRQDPGQGLRLIYYSQIVNDFQKGDIAEGYSVSREKKESFPLTVTSAQKNPTAFYLCASSKRTGITGNTIYFGEGSWLTVV.

The DNA for the CDR3 is TGTGCCAGCAGCACAGGACAGGGAGGACAGCCCCAGCATTTT. Its translation is CASSTGQGGQPQHF. This chain links TRBV5-5 with TRBJ1-5, with TRBD1 identical over 8 bases. The trim removed 4 bases at V and 7 bases at J, leaving 7 bases unmatched. The length of the CDR3 is 14 residues. Germline V gene lookup returns CDR1 SGHKS and CDR2 YYEKEE (reference sequence). Full variable domain (outside the CDR3, taken from reference TRBV5-5 and TRBJ1-5): DAGVTQSPTHLIKTRGQQVTLRCSPISGHKSVSWYQQVLGQGPQFIFQYYEKEERGRGNFPDRFSARQFPNYSSELNVNALLLGDSALYLCASSTGQGGQPQHFGDGTRLSIL.

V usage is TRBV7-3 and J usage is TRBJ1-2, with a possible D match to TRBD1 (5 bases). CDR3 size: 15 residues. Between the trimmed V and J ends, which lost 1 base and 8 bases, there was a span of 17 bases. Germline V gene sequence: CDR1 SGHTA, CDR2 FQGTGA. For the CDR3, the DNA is TGTGCCAGCAGCTTAATCGGGGGTACTACCCAGGGCTACACCTTC. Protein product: CASSLIGGTTQGYTF.

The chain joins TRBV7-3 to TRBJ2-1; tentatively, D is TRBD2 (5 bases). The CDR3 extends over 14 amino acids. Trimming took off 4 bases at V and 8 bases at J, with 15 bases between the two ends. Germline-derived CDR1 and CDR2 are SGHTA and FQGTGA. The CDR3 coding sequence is TGTGCCAGCAGCTCCGGGAACCGCCTGTATGAGCAGTTCTTC. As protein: CASSSGNRLYEQFF.

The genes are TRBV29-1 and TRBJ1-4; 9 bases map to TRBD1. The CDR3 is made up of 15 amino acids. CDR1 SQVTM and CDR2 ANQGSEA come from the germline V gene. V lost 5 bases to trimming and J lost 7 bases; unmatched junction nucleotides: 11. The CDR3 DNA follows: TGCAGCGTTTCCATAGGGGGGACAGGGAGTGAAAAACTGTTTTTT. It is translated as CSVSIGGTGSEKLFF.

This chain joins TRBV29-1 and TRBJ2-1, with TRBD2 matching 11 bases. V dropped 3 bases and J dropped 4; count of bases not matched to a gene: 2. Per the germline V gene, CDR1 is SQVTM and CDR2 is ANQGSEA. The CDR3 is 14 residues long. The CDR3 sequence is CSVDLAGGYNEQFF. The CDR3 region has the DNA TGCAGCGTTGACCTAGCGGGGGGATACAATGAGCAGTTCTTC.

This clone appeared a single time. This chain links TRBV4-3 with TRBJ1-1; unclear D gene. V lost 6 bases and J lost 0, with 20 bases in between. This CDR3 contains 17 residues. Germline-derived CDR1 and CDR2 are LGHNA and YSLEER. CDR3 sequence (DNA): TGCGCCAGCAGTCAGACGGTATTCCAGGAGGTGAACACTGAAGCTTTCTTT. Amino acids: CASSQTVFQEVNTEAFF.

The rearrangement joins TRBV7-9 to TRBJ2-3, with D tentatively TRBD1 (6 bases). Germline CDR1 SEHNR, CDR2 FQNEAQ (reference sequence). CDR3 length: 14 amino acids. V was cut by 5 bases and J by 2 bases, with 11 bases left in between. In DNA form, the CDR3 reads TGTGCCAGCAGCGCAGACAGGTACACAGATACGCAGTATTTT. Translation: CASSADRYTDTQYF.

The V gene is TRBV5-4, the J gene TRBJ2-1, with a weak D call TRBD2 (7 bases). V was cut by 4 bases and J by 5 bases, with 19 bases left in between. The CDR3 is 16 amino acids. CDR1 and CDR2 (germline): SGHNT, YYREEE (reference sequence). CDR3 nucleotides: TGTGCCAGCAGCCAATTAGGGGGGGGGACCAACAATGAGCAGTTCTTC. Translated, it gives CASSQLGGGTNNEQFF. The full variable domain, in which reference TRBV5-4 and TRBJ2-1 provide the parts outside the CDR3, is ETGVTQSPTHLIKTRGQQVTLRCSSQSGHNTVSWYQQALGQGPQFIFQYYREEENGRGNFPPRFSGLQFPNYSSELNVNALELDDSALYLCASSQLGGGTNNEQFFGPGTRLTVL.

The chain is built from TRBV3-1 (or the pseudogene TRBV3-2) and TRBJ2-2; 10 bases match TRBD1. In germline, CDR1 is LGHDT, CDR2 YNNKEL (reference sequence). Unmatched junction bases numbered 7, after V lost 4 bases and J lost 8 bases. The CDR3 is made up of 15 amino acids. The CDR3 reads CASSPPDRGTGELFF. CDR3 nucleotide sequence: TGTGCCAGCAGCCCCCCGGACAGGGGGACAGGGGAGCTGTTTTTT.

The CDR3 loop is CASSEGFGQGMRGYGYTF. The CDR3 DNA reads as TGTGCCAGCAGTGAAGGATTCGGACAGGGGATGAGGGGCTATGGCTACACCTTC. The chain has TRBV6-1 and TRBJ1-2, with TRBD1 matching over 9 bases. The trim removed 1 base at V and 4 bases at J, leaving 13 bases unmatched. Germline-derived CDR1 and CDR2 are MNHNS and SASEGT. The CDR3 is 18 residues long.

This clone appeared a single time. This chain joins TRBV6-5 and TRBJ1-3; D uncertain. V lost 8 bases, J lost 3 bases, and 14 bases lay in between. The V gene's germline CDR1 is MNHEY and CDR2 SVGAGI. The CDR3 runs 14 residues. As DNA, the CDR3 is TGTGCCAGCTCCGAGGTAGAAATTGGAAACACCATATATTTT. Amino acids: CASSEVEIGNTIYF.

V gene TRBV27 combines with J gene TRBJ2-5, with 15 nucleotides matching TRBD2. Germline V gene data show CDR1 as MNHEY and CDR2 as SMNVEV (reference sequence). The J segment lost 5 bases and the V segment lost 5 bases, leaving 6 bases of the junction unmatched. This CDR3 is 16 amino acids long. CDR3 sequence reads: CASSRTSGGGLETQYF. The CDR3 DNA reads TGTGCCAGCAGTCGGACTAGCGGGGGGGGCCTGGAGACCCAGTACTTC.

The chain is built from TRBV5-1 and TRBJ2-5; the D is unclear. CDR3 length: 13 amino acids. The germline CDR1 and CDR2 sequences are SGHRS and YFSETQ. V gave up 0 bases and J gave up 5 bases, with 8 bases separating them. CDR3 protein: CASSLEPGETQYF. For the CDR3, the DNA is TGCGCCAGCAGCTTGGAGCCGGGTGAGACCCAGTACTTC.

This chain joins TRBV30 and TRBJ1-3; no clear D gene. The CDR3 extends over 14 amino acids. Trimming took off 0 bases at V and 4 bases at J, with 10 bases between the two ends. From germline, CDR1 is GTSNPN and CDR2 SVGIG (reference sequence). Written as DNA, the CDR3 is TGTGCCTGGAGTGTACGGTTGAACGGAAACACCATATATTTT. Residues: CAWSVRLNGNTIYF. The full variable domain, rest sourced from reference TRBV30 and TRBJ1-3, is SQTIHQWPATLVQPVGSPLSLECTVEGTSNPNLYWYRQAAGRGLQLLFYSVGIGQISSEVPQNLSASRPQDRQFILSSKKLLLSDSGFYLCAWSVRLNGNTIYFGEGSWLTVV.

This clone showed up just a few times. The CDR3 bases are TGTGCCAGCAGTTACCGATACTGGCCCCAGCATTTT. This sequence encodes CASSYRYWPQHF. The chain combines TRBV6-2 or TRBV6-3 with TRBJ1-5; unclear D gene. The CDR3 is 12 residues long. Germline V gene sequence: CDR1 MNHEY, CDR2 SVGEGT. V was shortened by 2 bases and J by 9 bases, with 8 bases between the two germline ends.